These 11 T cell receptor beta chains came from one sample sequenced in a study of radiotherapy plus CTLA-4 blockade in lung cancer. Measured with immunoSEQ multiplex PCR; TCRdb has only the in-frame clones, and not every one. The repertoire includes roughly 50,000 clones, approximately 76% of them detected once, and roughly 11% sits in the top ten. Sequenced material: peripheral blood, taken from a patient treated with radiotherapy plus ipilimumab. These receptors originate from a human donor with non-small cell lung cancer who had stable disease on radiotherapy plus ipilimumab.

This rearrangement joins TRBV10-3 to TRBJ1-5; D is uncertain. Germline CDR1 ENHRY, CDR2 SYGVKD. The V gene lost 3 bases and the J gene lost 6 bases, with 6 bases spanning the gap. The CDR3 is made up of 12 amino acids. Here the CDR3 DNA reads TGTGCCATCAGTGATAAAGGTCAGCCCCAGCATTTT. Translation: CAISDKGQPQHF.

This chain uses TRBV10-2 with TRBJ2-7, with D possibly matching TRBD2 (5 bases). The length of the CDR3 is 16 residues. Germline V CDR1 and CDR2: WSHSY, SAAADI. The ends were cut back, 2 bases at V and 0 bases at J, with 14 bases in the middle. The DNA of the CDR3 is TGCGCCAGCAGTGAGAGGCGGGTTCCGAGCTCCTACGAGCAGTACTTC. This gives the protein CASSERRVPSSYEQYF.

This chain links TRBV5-1 with TRBJ1-1; 7 nucleotides agree with TRBD1. The CDR3 extends over 14 amino acids. V lost 4 bases, J lost 5 bases, and 8 bases stayed unmatched. CDR1 is SGHRS, CDR2 YFSETQ, per germline. The CDR3 here is CASSPEGGQTEAFF. CDR3 in DNA: TGCGCCAGCAGCCCCGAAGGGGGCCAGACTGAAGCTTTCTTT.

This sequence joins TRBV7-9 and TRBJ1-1; the match to TRBD1 covers 8 bases. This CDR3 spans 14 amino acids. Germline loops: CDR1 SEHNR, CDR2 FQNEAQ (reference sequence). V was clipped by 1 base and J by 11 bases; unmatched bases: 9. The CDR3 loop reads CASSLGTGIGSAFF. CDR3 in DNA: TGTGCCAGCAGCTTAGGGACAGGGATAGGTTCGGCTTTCTTT.

The chain combines TRBV28 with TRBJ1-2; TRBD1 aligns across 9 bases. Per germline, CDR1 MDHEN and CDR2 SYDVKM. V lost 7 bases and J lost 2; bases outside the gene matches: 8. CDR3 length equals 15 residues. CDR3: CASTPGDRANYGYTF. The CDR3 coding sequence is TGTGCCAGCACTCCGGGGGACAGGGCGAACTATGGCTACACCTTC.

This clone was recorded once. V gene TRBV19 combines with J gene TRBJ1-1, with 9 bases that match TRBD1. The germline V gene has CDR1 LNHDA and CDR2 SQIVND (reference sequence). Trimming took 5 bases from V and 6 from J; bases not matched to a gene: 10. There are 15 residues in the CDR3. The CDR3 DNA sequence: TGTGCCAGTAGTTCCCCCGGGACAGGGAGTCCTGAAGCTTTCTTT. Translation gives CASSSPGTGSPEAFF.

The chain joins TRBV5-4 to TRBJ1-1, with D possibly being TRBD1 (5 bases). The CDR3 has 13 residues. Germline V gives CDR1 SGHNT, CDR2 YYREEE (reference sequence). The germline V and J ends were trimmed by 2 bases and 6 bases, with 11 bases remaining between them. CDR3 region: CASSFTGGPEAFF. The DNA for the CDR3 is TGTGCCAGCAGCTTTACAGGTGGCCCTGAAGCTTTCTTT. The whole variable domain, remainder taken from reference TRBV5-4 and TRBJ1-1, is ETGVTQSPTHLIKTRGQQVTLRCSSQSGHNTVSWYQQALGQGPQFIFQYYREEENGRGNFPPRFSGLQFPNYSSELNVNALELDDSALYLCASSFTGGPEAFFGQGTRLTVV.

The rearrangement links TRBV9 to TRBJ1-1, with D perhaps TRBD1 (5 bases). Per the germline V gene, CDR1 is SGDLS and CDR2 is YYNGEE. The germline V and J ends were trimmed by 0 bases and 5 bases, with 8 bases remaining between them. The CDR3 loop spans 13 amino acids. The CDR3 sequence: CASSVVDNTEAFF. The CDR3, as DNA: TGTGCCAGCAGCGTAGTGGACAATACTGAAGCTTTCTTT.

The rearrangement uses TRBV9 and TRBJ1-2; D is possibly TRBD1 (5 bases). Germline V gene sequence: CDR1 SGDLS, CDR2 YYNGEE. Trimming took 3 bases from V and 5 from J, leaving 17 bases between them. The CDR3 sequence is 15 residues long. The DNA for the CDR3 is TGTGCCAGCAGCGAGGGGAGGAATCTTCTATATGGCTACACCTTC. It translates to CASSEGRNLLYGYTF.

The chain employs TRBV5-1 and TRBJ2-5; D not certain. V lost 3 bases, J lost 5 bases, and 26 bases lay in between. Germline V CDR1 and CDR2: SGHRS, YFSETQ. The CDR3 consists of 18 residues. The CDR3 here is CASSSSSHGGVGKETQYF. The CDR3 region has the DNA TGCGCCAGCAGCTCCTCTTCTCATGGCGGTGTGGGTAAGGAGACCCAGTACTTC.

A few counts support this clone. The rearrangement uses TRBV5-4 and TRBJ1-5, with D unclear. V dropped 4 bases and J dropped 0 bases, with 14 bases sitting between them. CDR1 and CDR2 (germline): SGHNT, YYREEE (reference sequence). This CDR3 region has 16 residues. The CDR3 loop is CASSSGYKDSNQPQHF. The CDR3 DNA follows: TGTGCCAGCAGCAGTGGCTACAAAGATAGCAATCAGCCCCAGCATTTT.